Listed here is a single T cell receptor (beta chain). Trimming took off 5 bases at V and 4 bases at J, with 9 bases between the two ends. Germline-derived CDR1 and CDR2 are SGHTA and FQGNSA. This CDR3 comprises 12 residues. This sample is part of a study of T cell changes during pregnancy in multiple sclerosis. Data came from immunoSEQ multiplex PCR; TCRdb stores just in-frame clones and leaves some out. The table lists 46,000 or so clones, approximately 92% of them singletons, with roughly 4% in the top ten. The V call is TRBV7-2, the J call TRBJ2-7; D uncertain. This sequence was found in a female donor with multiple sclerosis, enrolled in a pregnancy study. Sequenced material: CD8+ T cells from peripheral blood mononuclear cells, taken after pregnancy. The chain's CDR3 is CASSPLNYEQYF. The CDR3 region has the DNA TGTGCCAGCAGCCCCTTAAATTACGAGCAGTACTTC. Supplemented by reference TRBV7-2 and TRBJ2-7, the full variable domain reads GAGVSQSPSNKVTEKGKDVELRCDPISGHTALYWYRQSLGQGLEFLIYFQGNSAPDKSGLPSDRFSAERTGGSVSTLTIQRTQQEDSAVYLCASSPLNYEQYFGPGTRLTVT.